This T cell receptor beta chain was identified in a study of human T cells and chemical hapten exposure (dated by TCRdb to about 2021). With respect to the entire study: For sensitization, 2% DPC in acetone was applied to a roughly 2 cm by roughly 2 cm area of upper inner arm skin. Throughout the approximately 24-week study period, patients were also given weekly therapeutic DPC doses on the scalp. Patch testing was done on the upper back using Finn chambers containing 0.01% DPC, and results were scored after 6 days according to International Contact Dermatitis Research Group standards. The patient cohort, mostly female, included alopecia areata with under or over 50% scalp involvement, alopecia totalis and alopecia universalis. Libraries were pooled for sequencing, and variation in per-sample TCR yields was attributed mainly to small differences in library volumes within the pool. This study followed changes in the peripheral blood TCR repertoire in vivo during primary and secondary sensitization of alopecia patients to the hapten diphenylcyclopropenone (DPC). Blood samples were taken from patients before sensitization (week 0) and then at 2, 6 and about 24 weeks after DPC sensitization. For TCR sequencing, blood came from 25 to 35 alopecia patients at anywhere from one to four time points (pre-sensitization, 2, 6 and 24 weeks). From each blood RNA sample, both TCR alpha and TCR beta chains were sequenced.

Study-wide findings and limitations: Significantly more large CDR3 similarity clusters were formed by expanded TCRs than by pre-sensitization or healthy control sets, consistent with antigen-driven responses. No change with DPC sensitization was found in the number of TCRs above 1 in 1000 frequency, and no evidence of global repertoire structure alterations was found. A positive correlation was found between the number of PT1 expanded TCRs and patch test score, with significance reached at thresholds 8, 16 and 32 but not 4. Alopecia, a presumed autoimmune disease, was present in all patients, so the immune response of the patients might differ from that of healthy individuals. Repeated subsampling changed both the strength of the expansion versus patch-test correlation and the threshold at which the correlation became significant.

The time point label of this sample denotes: patch test 1, 2 weeks after DPC sensitization. In light of the paper, this sample's treatment or condition label describes: therapeutic diphenylcyclopropenone sensitization with weekly scalp DPC. Unfractionated whole blood was collected in Tempus Blood RNA tubes, and total RNA was extracted from that blood. Blood at each patch-test visit was drawn before the patch test was applied. Patients were considered eligible if aged 18 to 70, diagnosed with alopecia and deemed suitable for DPC therapy, and patients were excluded if pregnant. Library method: RACE. Reads for this sample came from a NextSeq 500. During library preparation, unique molecular identifiers were attached to individual cDNA molecules so that TCRs could be counted in a quantitative, reproducible way. Per the original workflow: Samples had a median of roughly 91,000 TCRs, with a range from about 20,000 to 690,600. The Decombinator software suite was used to annotate V, J and CDR3 in the TCR reads. For the PS versus PT1 abundance plots, all samples were subsampled to the same number of TCRs (28,000). Expanded TCRs were defined as absent before sensitization and observed at least eight times at the 2-week time point. Using fastp at Q25 and MiXCR, TCRdb reprocessed the public reads and kept productive beta chains. Each entry merges the rows of one CDR3 protein and shows their most common DNA and genes. Clone size and V and J calls follow TCRdb, not the original study. For this sample there are some 52,000 distinct CDR3 sequences; 11% appear just once. Approximately 1.8% of the sample belongs to the ten largest clones.

This clonotype turned up a few times. The antigen it recognizes is unknown. Base qualities are not at hand, and no much larger clone is one base apart. Trimming removed 2 bases from V and 7 bases from J, leaving 18 bases between the germline ends. The CDR3 spans 16 residues, from the cysteine through the phenylalanine. CDR3 DNA only is kept here, 48 bases in frame from base 1. The germline V gene specifies SGHTA as CDR1 and FQGTGA as CDR2. The chain is made from TRBV7-3 and TRBJ2-1; no confident D gene assignment can be made. This material consisted of whole blood, taken in connection with sensitization to the hapten diphenylcyclopropenone (DPC). This receptor was obtained from a woman aged 35 to 49 with alopecia areata. Some clones in this sample may be carry-over from other donors' samples. The CDR3 is CASSLERRTNTNEQFF. At the DNA level, the sequence is TGTGCCAGCAGCTTAGAGAGACGGACCAACACAAATGAGCAGTTCTTC.